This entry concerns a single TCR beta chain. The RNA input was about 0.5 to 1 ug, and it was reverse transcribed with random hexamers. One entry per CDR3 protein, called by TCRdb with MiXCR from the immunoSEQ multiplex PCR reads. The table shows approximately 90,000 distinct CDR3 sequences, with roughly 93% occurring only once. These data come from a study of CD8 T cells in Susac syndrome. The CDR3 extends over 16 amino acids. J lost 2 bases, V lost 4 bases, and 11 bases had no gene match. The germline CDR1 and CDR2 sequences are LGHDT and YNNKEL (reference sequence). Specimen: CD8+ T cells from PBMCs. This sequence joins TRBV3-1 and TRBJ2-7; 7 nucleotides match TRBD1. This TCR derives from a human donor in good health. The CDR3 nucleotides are TGTGCCAGCAGCCTTATAGCCGGGACAGAGCCCTACGAGCAGTACTTC. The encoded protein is CASSLIAGTEPYEQYF.